This TCR beta chain comes out of a study of shared clonotypes between healthy human individuals. The study, taken as a whole, reports: The generation probabilities recorded for non-shared clonotypes fell below those of clonotypes shared by all four donors.

Caucasian adults residing in Nashville, Tennessee made up all the donors. At a deep level, the assay was run. Authors' methods: Sequence data from immunoSEQ were junction-only and lacked quality scores; consequently, filtering differed. The protocol was immunoSEQ multiplex PCR, while the TCRdb copy is restricted to in-frame clones and leaves out a portion. The D gene and trimming were derived from the DNA, and the V and J assignments and clone size from that table. Of over a million clones listed, about 84% are singletons. CDR3 length: 15 amino acids. Trimming removed 6 bases at V and 2 bases at J, with 13 bases between. Germline assignment: CDR1 MNHNY and CDR2 SVGAGI (reference sequence). As concerns this clone: Its antigen is not known.

The sequence was obtained from a man between 18 and 29 years old in good health. Some clones in this sample may be carry-over from other donors' samples. The specimen sequenced was memory CD4+ T cells from PBMCs. As for subset: CD45RA-negative fraction. The chain is built from TRBV6-6 and TRBJ2-2; TRBD1 is a possible D gene (5 bases). The CDR3 DNA sequence: TGTGCCAGCAGCCCTCACCAGGGAAACACCGGGGAGCTGTTTTTT. As protein: CASSPHQGNTGELFF.